This T cell receptor (beta chain) was recorded in a study of T cells in Graves' hyperthyroidism and ophthalmopathy. Absence of ophthalmopathy progression within 18 months defined stable Graves' hyperthyroidism. In patients aged 18 to 65, hyperthyroidism was newly diagnosed, with duration under 2 months. Template material for amplifying TCR beta CDR3 regions consisted of RNA transcripts. The HTBI primer set served for first-round RT-PCR of the TCR CDR3. TCRdb reprocessed the multiplex PCR reads with MiXCR, giving one entry per CDR3 protein. The table records 550,000 to 800,000 distinct CDR3 sequences, around 17% of them present only once. V was shortened by 5 bases and J by 0 bases, with 14 bases between the two germline ends. This CDR3 region has 16 residues. Germline V gene data show CDR1 as SNHLY and CDR2 as FYNNEI.

The rearrangement joins TRBV2 to TRBJ2-1; the D is unclear. Sequenced: blood. The TCR comes from a young man with Graves' hyperthyroidism. DNA for the CDR3: TGTGCCAGCAGTTGGGCACCTACCAGCTCCTACAATGAGCAGTTCTTC. Translation: CASSWAPTSSYNEQFF.